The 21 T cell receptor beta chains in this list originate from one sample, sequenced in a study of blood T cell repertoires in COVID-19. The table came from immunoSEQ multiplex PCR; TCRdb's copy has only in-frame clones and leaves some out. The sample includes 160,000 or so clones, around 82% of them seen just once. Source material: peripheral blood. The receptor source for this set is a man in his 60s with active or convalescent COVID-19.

The CDR3: CASSLLGGLYSGNTIYF. DNA of the CDR3: TGTGCCAGCAGCTTACTTGGAGGGCTATACTCTGGAAACACCATATATTTT. V gene TRBV7-2 combines with J gene TRBJ1-3; no clear D. Germline CDR1 is SGHTA and CDR2 is FQGNSA. The CDR3 consists of 17 residues. Trimming removed 2 bases from V and 0 bases from J, with 14 bases in between.

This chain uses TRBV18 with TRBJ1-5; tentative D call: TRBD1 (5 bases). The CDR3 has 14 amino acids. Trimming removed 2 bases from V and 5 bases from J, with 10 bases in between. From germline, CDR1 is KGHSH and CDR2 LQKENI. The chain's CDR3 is CASSPRGGDQPQHF. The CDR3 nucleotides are TGTGCCAGCTCACCAAGGGGTGGGGATCAGCCCCAGCATTTT.

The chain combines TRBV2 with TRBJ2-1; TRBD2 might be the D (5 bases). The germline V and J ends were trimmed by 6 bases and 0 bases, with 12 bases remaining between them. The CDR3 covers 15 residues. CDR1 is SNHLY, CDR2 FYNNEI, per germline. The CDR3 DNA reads TGTGCCAGCAGACCACTAGGGAGCTCCTACAATGAGCAGTTCTTC. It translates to CASRPLGSSYNEQFF.

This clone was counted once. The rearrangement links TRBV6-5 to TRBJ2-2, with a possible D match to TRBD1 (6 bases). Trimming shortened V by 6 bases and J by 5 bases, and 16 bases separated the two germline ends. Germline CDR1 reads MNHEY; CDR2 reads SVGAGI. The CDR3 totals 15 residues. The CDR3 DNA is TGTGCCAGCAGCCTGCGCAGGGGACGGACCGGGGAGCTGTTTTTT. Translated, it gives CASSLRRGRTGELFF.

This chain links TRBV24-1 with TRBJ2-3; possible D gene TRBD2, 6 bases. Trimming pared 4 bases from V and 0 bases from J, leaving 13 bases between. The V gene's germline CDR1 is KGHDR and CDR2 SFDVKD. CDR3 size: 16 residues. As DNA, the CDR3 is TGTGCCACCAGTGACCGGATAGCGGATAGCACAGATACGCAGTATTTT. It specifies CATSDRIADSTDTQYF.

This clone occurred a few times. As DNA, the CDR3 is TGTGCCAGCAGTCTTGGACAGGGCAATCAGCCCCAGCATTTT. Protein: CASSLGQGNQPQHF. The chain carries TRBV11-2 and TRBJ1-5; 7 bases are shared with TRBD1. The CDR3 runs 14 residues. The germline gives CDR1 SGHAT, CDR2 FQNNGV. Germline trimming cut 6 bases from V and 2 bases from J; bases unmatched to any gene: 4.

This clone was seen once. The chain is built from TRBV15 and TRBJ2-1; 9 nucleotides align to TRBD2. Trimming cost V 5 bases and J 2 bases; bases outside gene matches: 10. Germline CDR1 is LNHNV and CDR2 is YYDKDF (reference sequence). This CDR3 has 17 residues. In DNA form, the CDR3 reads TGTGCCACCAGCTTCCGGACTAGCGCAAGTACCTACAATGAGCAGTTCTTC. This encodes CATSFRTSASTYNEQFF.

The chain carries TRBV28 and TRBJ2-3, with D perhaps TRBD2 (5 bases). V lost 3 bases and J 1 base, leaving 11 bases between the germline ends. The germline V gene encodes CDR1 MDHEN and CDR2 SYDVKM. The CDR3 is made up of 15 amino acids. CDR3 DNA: TGTGCCAGCAGTTTGGCGGGCCCGCGCACAGATACGCAGTATTTT. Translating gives CASSLAGPRTDTQYF.

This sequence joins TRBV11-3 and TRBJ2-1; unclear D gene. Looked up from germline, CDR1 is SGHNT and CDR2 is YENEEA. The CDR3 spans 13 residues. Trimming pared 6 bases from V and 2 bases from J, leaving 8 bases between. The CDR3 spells CASSRSPYNEQFF. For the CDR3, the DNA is TGTGCCAGCAGTCGGAGTCCCTACAATGAGCAGTTCTTC.

The CDR3 loop reads CASSIGGLAPYNEQFF. CDR3 DNA sequence: TGTGCCAGTAGTATAGGTGGGCTAGCCCCCTACAATGAGCAGTTCTTC. The V gene is TRBV19, the J gene TRBJ2-1, with D tentatively TRBD2 (5 bases). Trimming pared 1 base from V and 2 bases from J, leaving 12 bases between. The CDR3 totals 16 residues. Germline-derived CDR1 and CDR2 are LNHDA and SQIVND (reference sequence).

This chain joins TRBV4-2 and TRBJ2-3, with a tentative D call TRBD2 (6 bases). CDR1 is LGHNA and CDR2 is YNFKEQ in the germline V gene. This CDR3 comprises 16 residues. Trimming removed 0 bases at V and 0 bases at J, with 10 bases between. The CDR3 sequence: CASSQDSGESTDTQYF. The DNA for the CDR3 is TGTGCCAGCAGCCAAGACTCGGGAGAAAGCACAGATACGCAGTATTTT.

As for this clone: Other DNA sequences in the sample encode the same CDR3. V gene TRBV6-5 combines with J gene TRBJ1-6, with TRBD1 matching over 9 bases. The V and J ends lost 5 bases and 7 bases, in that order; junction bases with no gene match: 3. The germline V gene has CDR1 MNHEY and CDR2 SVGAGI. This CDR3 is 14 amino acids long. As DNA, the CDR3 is TGTGCCAGCAGTCGGGACAGGGAGAATTCACCCCTCCACTTT. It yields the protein CASSRDRENSPLHF.

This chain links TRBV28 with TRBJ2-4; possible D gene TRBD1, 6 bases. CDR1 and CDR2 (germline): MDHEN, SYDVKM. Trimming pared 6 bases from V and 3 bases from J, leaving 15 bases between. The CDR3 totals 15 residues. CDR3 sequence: CASSFTGIGKNIQYF. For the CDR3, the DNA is TGTGCCAGCAGCTTTACAGGGATTGGCAAAAACATTCAGTACTTC.

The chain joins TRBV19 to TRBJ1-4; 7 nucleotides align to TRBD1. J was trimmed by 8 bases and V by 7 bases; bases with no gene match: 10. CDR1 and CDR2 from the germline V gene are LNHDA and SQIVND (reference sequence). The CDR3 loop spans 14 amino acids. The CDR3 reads CASTSGNRGEKLFF. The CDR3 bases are TGTGCCAGTACCTCCGGGAACAGGGGAGAAAAACTGTTTTTT.

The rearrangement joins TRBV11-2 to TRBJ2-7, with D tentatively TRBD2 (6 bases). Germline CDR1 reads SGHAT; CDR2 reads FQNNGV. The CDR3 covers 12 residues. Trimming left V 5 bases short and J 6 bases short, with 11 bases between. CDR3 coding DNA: TGTGCCAGCAGCCCCTCCGGGGGCGAGCAGTACTTC. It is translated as CASSPSGGEQYF.

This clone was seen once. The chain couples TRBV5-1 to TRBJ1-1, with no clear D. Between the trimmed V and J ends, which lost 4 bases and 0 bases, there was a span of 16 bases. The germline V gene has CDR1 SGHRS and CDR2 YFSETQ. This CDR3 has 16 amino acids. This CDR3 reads CASSVAMTGMNTEAFF. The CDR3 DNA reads TGCGCCAGCAGCGTGGCAATGACGGGTATGAACACTGAAGCTTTCTTT.

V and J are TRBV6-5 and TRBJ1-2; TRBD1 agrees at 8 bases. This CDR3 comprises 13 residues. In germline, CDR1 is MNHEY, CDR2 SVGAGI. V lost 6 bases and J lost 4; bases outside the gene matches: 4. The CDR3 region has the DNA TGTGCCAGCAGAAGGGACAGGACCTATGGCTACACCTTC. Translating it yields CASRRDRTYGYTF.

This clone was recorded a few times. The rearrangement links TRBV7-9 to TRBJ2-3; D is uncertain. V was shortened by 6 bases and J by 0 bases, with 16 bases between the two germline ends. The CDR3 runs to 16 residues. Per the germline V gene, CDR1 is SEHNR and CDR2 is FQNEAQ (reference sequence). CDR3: CASSQNWLGSTDTQYF. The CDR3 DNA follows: TGTGCCAGCAGTCAGAACTGGCTCGGGAGCACAGATACGCAGTATTTT.

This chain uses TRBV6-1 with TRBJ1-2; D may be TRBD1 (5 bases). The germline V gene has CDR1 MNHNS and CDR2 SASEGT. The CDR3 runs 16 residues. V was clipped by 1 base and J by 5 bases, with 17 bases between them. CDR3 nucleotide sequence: TGTGCCAGCAGTGAAGATTGGAGGGGAGGTCCATATGGCTACACCTTC. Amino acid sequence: CASSEDWRGGPYGYTF.

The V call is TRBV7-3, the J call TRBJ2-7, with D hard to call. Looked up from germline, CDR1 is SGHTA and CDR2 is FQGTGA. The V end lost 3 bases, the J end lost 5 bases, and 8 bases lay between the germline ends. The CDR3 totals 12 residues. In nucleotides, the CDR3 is TGTGCCAGCAGCTTGCGCCCCCACGAGCAGTACTTC. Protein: CASSLRPHEQYF. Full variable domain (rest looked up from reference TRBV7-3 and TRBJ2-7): GAGVSQTPSNKVTEKGKYVELRCDPISGHTALYWYRQSLGQGPEFLIYFQGTGAADDSGLPNDRFFAVRPEGSVSTLKIQRTERGDSAVYLCASSLRPHEQYFGPGTRLTVT.

The DNA for the CDR3 is TGCGCCAGCAGCTCAAGCGGGGCCTACAATGAGCAGTTCTTC. Residues: CASSSSGAYNEQFF. The chain is built from TRBV5-1 and TRBJ2-1; 7 bases match TRBD2. The V segment lost 3 bases and the J segment 2 bases; nucleotides outside the gene matches: 2. CDR1 and CDR2 (germline): SGHRS, YFSETQ. The CDR3 totals 14 residues.